The count of the clone carrying this TCR beta chain is one. Its specificity is not known. Indicated treatment: roughly 20 received Ad26.COV2.S at low or high dose, single or two shots; about 5 received placebo; per-sample allocation not given. The study sampled participants on day 63 after the first vaccine or placebo injection. The CDR3 is 16 amino acids. V was shortened by 0 bases and J by 9 bases, with 17 bases between the two germline ends. Germline CDR1 and CDR2: KGHDR and SFDVKD. These data are taken from a study of Ad26.COV2.S vaccination and SARS-CoV-2 variants. Study as a whole: Within the COV1001 Ad26.COV2.S trial arm, the donor was enrolled. Study-wide results and caveats: Spike-specific TCR breadth was greater after Ad26.COV2.S than placebo.

This table comes from immunoSEQ multiplex PCR, and its TCRdb copy is limited to in-frame clones, with some not included. The profile shows about 440,000 clones, roughly 88% of them singletons. This clonotype was obtained from a person aged 18 to 59 who received the Ad26.COV2.S COVID-19 vaccine or a placebo. This chain links TRBV24-1 with TRBJ2-1; D tentatively reads TRBD1 or TRBD2 (5 bases each). The input for sequencing was peripheral blood, taken in a trial of Ad26.COV2.S vaccine versus placebo. The DNA for the CDR3 is TGTGCCACCAGTGATTTGCAACAGGCTAGCCGGGGTGAGCAGTTCTTC. Translating it yields CATSDLQQASRGEQFF.